The T cell receptor (beta chain) under discussion was sequenced for a study of blood T cells in healthy people across ages. The CDR3 runs to 13 residues. Trimming took 7 bases from V and 5 from J; bases not matched to a gene: 8. The germline V gene has CDR1 SQVTM and CDR2 ANQGSEA. A second about 6 to 12 cycle PCR used barcoded and J-beta primers. Each CDR3 protein is one row after TCRdb ran MiXCR on the 5' RACE reads. The sample contains approximately 830,000 distinct CDR3 sequences, 60% to 80% of which appear only once. The chain employs TRBV29-1 and TRBJ2-5, with TRBD1 matching 9 bases. The sample taken for sequencing was blood. This sequence originates from a man younger than 40 in good health. DNA of the CDR3: TGCAGCGGATGGACAGGGGCTATCGAGACCCAGTACTTC. Protein product: CSGWTGAIETQYF.